This T cell receptor (beta chain) was retrieved from a study of cytomegalovirus exposure and HLA in healthy donors. Study-level results: As confirmed in vitro, a few CMV-associated chains were specific for CMV antigens.

In the PCR, 60 Vbeta and 13 Jbeta primers were used. Using immunoSEQ multiplex PCR, the repertoire was profiled, and TCRdb retains in-frame clones only, with some absent. The data contain a few hundred thousand clones, about 66% of them singletons. The CDR3 contains 14 residues. CDR1 SGDLS and CDR2 YYNGEE come from the germline V gene. V was trimmed by 0 bases and J by 7 bases, leaving 11 bases between them. As regards this clone: Antigen: not known.

The sequence derives from a female donor in good health and CMV-seronegative. Sequenced input: PBMCs. The rearrangement uses TRBV9 and TRBJ2-1; TRBD2 is a possible D gene (5 bases). The CDR3 DNA reads TGTGCCAGCAGCGTAGGGGGTAGCGTAAATGAGCAGTTCTTC. This translates into CASSVGGSVNEQFF. Full variable domain (missing parts from reference TRBV9 and TRBJ2-1): DSGVTQTPKHLITATGQRVTLRCSPRSGDLSVYWYQQSLDQGLQFLIQYYNGEERAKGNILERFSAQQFPDLHSELNLSSLELGDSALYFCASSVGGSVNEQFFGPGTRLTVL.